The next 4 T cell receptor beta chains were all read from a single sample in a study of blood T cells in healthy people across ages (dated by TCRdb to between 2015 and 2016). Libraries were made using 5' RACE. For sequencing, an Illumina HiSeq 2500 was employed. The second PCR ran for roughly 6 to 11 cycles and used a J-beta primer mix along with a sample-barcoded 5' primer. TCRdb reprocessing: public reads trimmed at Q25 with fastp, clones called with MiXCR, in-frame beta chains kept. Entries that share a CDR3 protein sequence are merged under the most common genes and DNA. This sample is represented by around 800,000 distinct CDR3 sequences; about 53% of them were singletons. The top ten clonotypes cover around 41% of the sample. The sample taken for sequencing was blood. The source is an elderly man in good health.

This clonotype was seen only a few times. This chain joins TRBV3-1 and TRBJ1-6; D ambiguous. The ends were cut back, 0 bases at V and 9 bases at J, with 12 bases in the middle. Germline CDR1 reads LGHDT; CDR2 reads YNNKEL (reference sequence). This CDR3 has 15 residues. The CDR3 sequence: CASSQDTVGISPLHF. In DNA, the CDR3 is TGTGCCAGCAGCCAAGACACCGTGGGGATTTCACCCCTCCACTTT.

This clonotype was seen a few times. The V and J genes are TRBV5-1 and TRBJ1-1, with D unresolved. CDR3 size: 15 residues. Per germline, CDR1 SGHRS and CDR2 YFSETQ. V gave up 1 base and J gave up 1 base, with 11 bases separating them. The CDR3 loop is CASSLSPGKNTEAFF. DNA for the CDR3: TGCGCCAGCAGCTTGAGTCCGGGTAAGAACACTGAAGCTTTCTTT.

The chain joins TRBV5-4 to TRBJ2-5, with TRBD2 matching over 12 bases. The assigned J gene may be wrong: the sequence end matches TRBJ2-7 better. CDR3 length: 16 residues. Per germline, CDR1 SGHNT and CDR2 YYREEE (reference sequence). CDR3 protein: CASSSRTSGTPCEQYF. The CDR3 region has the DNA TGTGCCAGCAGCTCAAGGACTAGCGGGACCCCCTGCGAGCAGTACTTC.

This clonotype has only a few counts. A much more abundant neighbour one base away suggests this may be a read error. This chain connects TRBV11-3 to TRBJ2-5; D is undetermined. The V end was cut by 8 bases, the J end by 11 bases, with 18 bases between. The CDR3 is 12 residues long. Germline lookup yields CDR1 SGHNT and CDR2 YENEEA. This CDR3 reads CASSGWSNEQYF. The DNA for the CDR3 is TGTGCCAGCTCGGGCTGGTCCAATGAGCAGTACTTC.